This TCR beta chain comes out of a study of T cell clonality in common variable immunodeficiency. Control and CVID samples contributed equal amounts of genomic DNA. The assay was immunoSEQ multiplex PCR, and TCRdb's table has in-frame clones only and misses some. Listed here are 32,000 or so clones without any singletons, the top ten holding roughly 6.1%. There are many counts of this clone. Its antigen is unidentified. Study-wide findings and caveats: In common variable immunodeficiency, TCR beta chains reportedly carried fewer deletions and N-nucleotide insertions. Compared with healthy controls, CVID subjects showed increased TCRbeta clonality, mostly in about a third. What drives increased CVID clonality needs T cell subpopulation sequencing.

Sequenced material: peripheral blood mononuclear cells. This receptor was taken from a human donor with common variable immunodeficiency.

The sequenced CDR3 bases are TGTGCCTGGGACCGGGACACGGGC. It translates to CAWDRDTG. The CDR3 as a whole reads CAWDRDTGYTF. The chain is built from TRBV30 and TRBJ1-2; possibly TRBD1 for D (6 bases). The CDR3 end falls 3 residues outside the read, so it is completed with the germline J gene. The CDR3 runs 11 residues. Germline V CDR1 and CDR2: GTSNPN, SVGIG (reference sequence).